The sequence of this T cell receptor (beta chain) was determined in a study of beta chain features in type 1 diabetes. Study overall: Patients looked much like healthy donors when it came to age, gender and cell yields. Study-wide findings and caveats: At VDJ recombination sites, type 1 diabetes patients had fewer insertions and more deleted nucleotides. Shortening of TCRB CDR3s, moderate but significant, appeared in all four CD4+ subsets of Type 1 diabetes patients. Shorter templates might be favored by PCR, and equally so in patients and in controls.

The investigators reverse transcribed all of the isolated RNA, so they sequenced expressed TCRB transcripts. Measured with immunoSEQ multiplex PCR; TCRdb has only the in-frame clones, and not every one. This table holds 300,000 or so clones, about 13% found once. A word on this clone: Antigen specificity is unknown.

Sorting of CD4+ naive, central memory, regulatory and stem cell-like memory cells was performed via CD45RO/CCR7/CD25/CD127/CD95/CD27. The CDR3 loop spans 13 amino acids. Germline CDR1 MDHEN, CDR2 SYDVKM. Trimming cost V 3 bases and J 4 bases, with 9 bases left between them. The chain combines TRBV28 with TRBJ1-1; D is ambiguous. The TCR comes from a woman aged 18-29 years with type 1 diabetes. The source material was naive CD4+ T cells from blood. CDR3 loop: CASSLSRFTEAFF. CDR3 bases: TGTGCCAGCAGTTTGTCCCGTTTCACTGAAGCTTTCTTT. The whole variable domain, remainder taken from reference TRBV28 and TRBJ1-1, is DVKVTQSSRYLVKRTGEKVFLECVQDMDHENMFWYRQDPGLGLRLIYFSYDVKMKEKGDIPEGYSVSREKKERFSLILESASTNQTSMYLCASSLSRFTEAFFGQGTRLTVV.